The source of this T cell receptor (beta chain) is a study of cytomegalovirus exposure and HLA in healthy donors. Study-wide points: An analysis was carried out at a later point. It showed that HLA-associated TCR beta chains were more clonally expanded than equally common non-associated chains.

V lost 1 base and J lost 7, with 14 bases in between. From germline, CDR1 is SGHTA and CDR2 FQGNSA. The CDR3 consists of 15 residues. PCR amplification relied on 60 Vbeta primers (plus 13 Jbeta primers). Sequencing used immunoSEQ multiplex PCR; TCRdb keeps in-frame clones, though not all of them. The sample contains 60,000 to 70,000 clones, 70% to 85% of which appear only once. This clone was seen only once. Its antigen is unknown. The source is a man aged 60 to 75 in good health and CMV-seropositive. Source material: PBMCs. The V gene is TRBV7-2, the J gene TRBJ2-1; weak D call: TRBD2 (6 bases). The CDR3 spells CASSLDFGRRNEQFF. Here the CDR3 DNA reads TGTGCCAGCAGCTTAGATTTCGGGAGACGGAATGAGCAGTTCTTC.